This T cell receptor (beta chain) was sequenced during a study of CD8 T cells in ankylosing spondylitis. Each CDR3 protein is one row after TCRdb ran MiXCR on the 5' RACE reads. The sample includes 150,000 or so distinct CDR3 sequences, approximately 10% of them seen just once. CDR1 and CDR2 (germline): GTSNPN, SVGIG (reference sequence). The V and J ends lost 2 bases and 4 bases respectively, with 14 bases between them. This CDR3 spans 15 amino acids. This sequence joins TRBV30 and TRBJ2-2; D perhaps matches TRBD1 (6 bases). The sequenced sample consisted of blood, either unsorted or a sorted T cell fraction (not recorded which). The receptor's source is a male donor with ankylosing spondylitis or in good health (not recorded which). CDR3: CAWSPLTGSTGELFF. The CDR3 DNA sequence: TGTGCCTGGAGTCCACTAACAGGGAGCACCGGGGAGCTGTTTTTT.